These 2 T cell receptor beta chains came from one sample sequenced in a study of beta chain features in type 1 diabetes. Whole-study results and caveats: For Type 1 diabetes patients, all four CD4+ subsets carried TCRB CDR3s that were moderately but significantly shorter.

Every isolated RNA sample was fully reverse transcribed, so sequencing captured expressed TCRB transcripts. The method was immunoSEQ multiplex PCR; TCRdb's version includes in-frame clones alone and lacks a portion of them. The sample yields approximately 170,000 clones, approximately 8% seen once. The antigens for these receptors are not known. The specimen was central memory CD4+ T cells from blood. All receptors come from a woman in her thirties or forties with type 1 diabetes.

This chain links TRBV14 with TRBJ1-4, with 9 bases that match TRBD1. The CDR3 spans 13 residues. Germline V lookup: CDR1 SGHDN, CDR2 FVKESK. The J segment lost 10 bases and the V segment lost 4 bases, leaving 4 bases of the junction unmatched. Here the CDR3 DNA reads TGTGCCAGCAGCCTTACAGGGGGCGGAAAACTGTTTTTT. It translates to CASSLTGGGKLFF.

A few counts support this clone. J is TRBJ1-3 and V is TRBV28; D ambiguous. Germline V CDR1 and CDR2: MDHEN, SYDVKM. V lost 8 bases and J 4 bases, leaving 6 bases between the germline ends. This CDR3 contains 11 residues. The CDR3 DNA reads TGTGCCAGCCGCGTGGGAAACACCATATATTTT. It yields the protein CASRVGNTIYF.